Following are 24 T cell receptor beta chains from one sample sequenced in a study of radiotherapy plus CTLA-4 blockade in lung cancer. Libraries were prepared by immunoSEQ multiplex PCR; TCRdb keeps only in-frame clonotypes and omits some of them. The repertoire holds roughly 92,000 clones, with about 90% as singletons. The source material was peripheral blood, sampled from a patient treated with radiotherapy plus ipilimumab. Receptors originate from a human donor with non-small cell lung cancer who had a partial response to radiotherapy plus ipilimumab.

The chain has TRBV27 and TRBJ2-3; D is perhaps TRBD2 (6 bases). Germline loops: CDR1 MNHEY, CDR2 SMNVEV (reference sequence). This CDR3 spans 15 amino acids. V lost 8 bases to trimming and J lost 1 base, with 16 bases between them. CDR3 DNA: TGTGCCAGCTCGAGGCGGGGTAGGGGCACAGATACGCAGTATTTT. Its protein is CASSRRGRGTDTQYF.

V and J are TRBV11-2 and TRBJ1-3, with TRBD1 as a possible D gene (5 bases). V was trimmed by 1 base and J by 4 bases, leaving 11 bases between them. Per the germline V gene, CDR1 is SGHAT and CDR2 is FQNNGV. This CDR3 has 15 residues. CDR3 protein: CASSLVAGGGNTIYF. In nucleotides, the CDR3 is TGTGCCAGCAGCTTAGTCGCTGGGGGGGGAAACACCATATATTTT. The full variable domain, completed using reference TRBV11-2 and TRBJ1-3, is EAGVAQSPRYKIIEKRQSVAFWCNPISGHATLYWYQQILGQGPKLLIQFQNNGVVDDSQLPKDRFSAERLKGVDSTLKIQPAKLEDSAVYLCASSLVAGGGNTIYFGEGSWLTVV.

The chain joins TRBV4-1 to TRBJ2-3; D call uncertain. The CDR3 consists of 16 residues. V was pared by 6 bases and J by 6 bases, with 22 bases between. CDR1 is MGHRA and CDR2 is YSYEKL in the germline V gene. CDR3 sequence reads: CASSRVARAVSDTQYF. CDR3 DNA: TGCGCCAGCAGTCGGGTAGCTCGCGCGGTATCGGATACGCAGTATTTT.

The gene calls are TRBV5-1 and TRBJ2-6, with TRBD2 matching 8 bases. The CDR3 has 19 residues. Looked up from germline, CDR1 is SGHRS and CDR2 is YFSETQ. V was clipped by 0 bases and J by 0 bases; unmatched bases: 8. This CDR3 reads CASSLVPGLGYSGANVLTF. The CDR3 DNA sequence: TGCGCCAGCAGCTTGGTACCGGGACTAGGGTACTCTGGGGCCAACGTCCTGACTTTC. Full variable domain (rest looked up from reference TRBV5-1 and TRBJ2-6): KAGVTQTPRYLIKTRGQQVTLSCSPISGHRSVSWYQQTPGQGLQFLFEYFSETQRNKGNFPGRFSGRQFSNSRSEMNVSTLELGDSALYLCASSLVPGLGYSGANVLTFGAGSRLTVL.

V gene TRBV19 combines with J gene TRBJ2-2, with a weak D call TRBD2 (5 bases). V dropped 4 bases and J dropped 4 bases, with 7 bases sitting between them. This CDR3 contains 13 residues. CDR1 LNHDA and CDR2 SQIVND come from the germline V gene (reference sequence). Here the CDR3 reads CASSRGLTGELFF. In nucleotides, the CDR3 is TGTGCCAGTAGTAGAGGGCTCACCGGGGAGCTGTTTTTT.

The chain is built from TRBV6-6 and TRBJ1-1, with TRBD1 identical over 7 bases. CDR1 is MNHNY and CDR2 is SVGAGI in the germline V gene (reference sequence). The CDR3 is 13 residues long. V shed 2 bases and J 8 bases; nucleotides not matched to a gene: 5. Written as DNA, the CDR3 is TGTGCCAGCAGTTACGCAGGGGGACAGGAAGCTTTCTTT. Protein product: CASSYAGGQEAFF.

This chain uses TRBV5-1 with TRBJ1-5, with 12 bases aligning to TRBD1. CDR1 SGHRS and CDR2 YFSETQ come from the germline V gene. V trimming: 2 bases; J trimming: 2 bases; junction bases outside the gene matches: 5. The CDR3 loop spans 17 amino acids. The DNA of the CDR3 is TGCGCCAGCAGCTTAGGGACAGGGGGCGTTGGCAATCAGCCCCAGCATTTT. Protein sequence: CASSLGTGGVGNQPQHF.

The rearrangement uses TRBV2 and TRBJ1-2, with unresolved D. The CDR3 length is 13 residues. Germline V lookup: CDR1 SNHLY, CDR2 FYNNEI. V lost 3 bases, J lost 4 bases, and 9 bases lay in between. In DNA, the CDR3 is TGTGCCAGCAGTGAGGTACGCGTCTATGGCTACACCTTC. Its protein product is CASSEVRVYGYTF.

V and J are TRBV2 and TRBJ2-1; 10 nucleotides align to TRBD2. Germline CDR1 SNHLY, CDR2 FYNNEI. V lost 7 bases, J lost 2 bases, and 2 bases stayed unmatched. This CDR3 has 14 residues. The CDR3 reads CASKGLAAYNEQFF. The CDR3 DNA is TGTGCCAGCAAAGGACTAGCGGCCTACAATGAGCAGTTCTTC.

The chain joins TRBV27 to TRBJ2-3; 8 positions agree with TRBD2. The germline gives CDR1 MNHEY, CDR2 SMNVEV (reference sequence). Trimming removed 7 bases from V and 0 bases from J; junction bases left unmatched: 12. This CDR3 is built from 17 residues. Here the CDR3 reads CASNRAGVTSSTDTQYF. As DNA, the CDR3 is TGTGCCAGCAACAGAGCGGGAGTAACTTCTAGCACAGATACGCAGTATTTT.

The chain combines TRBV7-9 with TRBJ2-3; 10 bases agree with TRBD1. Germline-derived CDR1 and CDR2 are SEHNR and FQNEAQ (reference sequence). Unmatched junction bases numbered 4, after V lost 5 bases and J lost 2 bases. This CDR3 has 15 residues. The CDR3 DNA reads TGTGCCAGCAGCCGACAGGGGGCATTCACAGATACGCAGTATTTT. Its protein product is CASSRQGAFTDTQYF.

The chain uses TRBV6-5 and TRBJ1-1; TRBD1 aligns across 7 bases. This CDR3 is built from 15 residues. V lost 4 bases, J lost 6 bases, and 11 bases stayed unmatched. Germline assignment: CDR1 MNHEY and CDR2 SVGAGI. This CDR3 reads CASSSIQGNQAEAFF. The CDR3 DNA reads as TGTGCCAGCAGTTCTATACAGGGGAATCAGGCTGAAGCTTTCTTT.

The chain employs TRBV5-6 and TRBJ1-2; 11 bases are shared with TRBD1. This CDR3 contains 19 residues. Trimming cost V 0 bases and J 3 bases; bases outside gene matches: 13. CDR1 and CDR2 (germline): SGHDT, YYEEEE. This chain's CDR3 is CASSLDPHSGQGAYYGYTF. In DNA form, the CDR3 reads TGTGCCAGCAGCTTGGACCCACATTCTGGACAGGGGGCTTACTATGGCTACACCTTC.

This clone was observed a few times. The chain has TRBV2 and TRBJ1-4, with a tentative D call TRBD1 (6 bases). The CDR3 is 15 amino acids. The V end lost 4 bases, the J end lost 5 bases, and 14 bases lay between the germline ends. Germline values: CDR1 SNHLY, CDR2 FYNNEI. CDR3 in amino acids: CASSGGLAGNEKLFF. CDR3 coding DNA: TGTGCCAGCAGTGGGGGGCTGGCAGGGAATGAAAAACTGTTTTTT.

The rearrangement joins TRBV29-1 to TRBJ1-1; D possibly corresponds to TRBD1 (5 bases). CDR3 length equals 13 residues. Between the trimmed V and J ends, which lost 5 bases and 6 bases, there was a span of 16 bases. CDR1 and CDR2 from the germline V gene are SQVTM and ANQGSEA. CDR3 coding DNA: TGCAGCGTTAACAGTGGCGGGACCGCTGAAGCTTTCTTT. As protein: CSVNSGGTAEAFF.

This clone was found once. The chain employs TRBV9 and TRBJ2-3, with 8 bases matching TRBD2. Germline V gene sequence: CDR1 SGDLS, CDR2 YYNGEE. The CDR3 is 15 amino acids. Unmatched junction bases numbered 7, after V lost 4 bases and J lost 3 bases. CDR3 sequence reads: CASSHREGRTDTQYF. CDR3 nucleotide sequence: TGTGCCAGCAGCCACCGGGAGGGGAGGACAGATACGCAGTATTTT. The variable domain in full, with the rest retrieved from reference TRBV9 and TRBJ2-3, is DSGVTQTPKHLITATGQRVTLRCSPRSGDLSVYWYQQSLDQGLQFLIQYYNGEERAKGNILERFSAQQFPDLHSELNLSSLELGDSALYFCASSHREGRTDTQYFGPGTRLTVL.

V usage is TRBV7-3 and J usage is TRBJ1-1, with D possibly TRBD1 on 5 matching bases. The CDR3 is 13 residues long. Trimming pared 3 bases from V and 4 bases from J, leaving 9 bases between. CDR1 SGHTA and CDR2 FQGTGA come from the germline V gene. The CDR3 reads CASSFRQGTEAFF. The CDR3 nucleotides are TGTGCCAGCAGCTTCAGGCAGGGCACTGAAGCTTTCTTT.

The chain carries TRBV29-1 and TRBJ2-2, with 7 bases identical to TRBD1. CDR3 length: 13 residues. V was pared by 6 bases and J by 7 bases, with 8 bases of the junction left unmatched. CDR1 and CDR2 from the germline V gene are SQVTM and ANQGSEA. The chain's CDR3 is CSVGAGGDGELFF. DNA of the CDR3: TGCAGCGTGGGTGCAGGGGGTGACGGGGAGCTGTTTTTT.

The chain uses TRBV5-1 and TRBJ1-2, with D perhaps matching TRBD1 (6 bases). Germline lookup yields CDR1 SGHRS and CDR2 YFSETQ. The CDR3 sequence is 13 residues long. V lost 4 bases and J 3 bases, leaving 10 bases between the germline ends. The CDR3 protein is CASSQGGDYGYTF. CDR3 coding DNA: TGCGCCAGCAGCCAAGGGGGGGACTATGGCTACACCTTC.

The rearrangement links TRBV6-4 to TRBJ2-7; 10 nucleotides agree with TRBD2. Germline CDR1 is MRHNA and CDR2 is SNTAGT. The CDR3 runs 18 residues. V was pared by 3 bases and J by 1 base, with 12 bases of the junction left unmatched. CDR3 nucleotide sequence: TGTGCCAGCAGTGATCCCCGGCCGGGACTAGCGAGTTCCTACGAGCAGTACTTC. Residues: CASSDPRPGLASSYEQYF.

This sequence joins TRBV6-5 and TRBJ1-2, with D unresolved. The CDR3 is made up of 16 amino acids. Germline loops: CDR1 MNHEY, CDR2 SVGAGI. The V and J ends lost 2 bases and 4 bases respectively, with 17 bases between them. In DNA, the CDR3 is TGTGCCAGCAGTTACCAGCGGCCGAAAGCTAGCTATGGCTACACCTTC. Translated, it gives CASSYQRPKASYGYTF.

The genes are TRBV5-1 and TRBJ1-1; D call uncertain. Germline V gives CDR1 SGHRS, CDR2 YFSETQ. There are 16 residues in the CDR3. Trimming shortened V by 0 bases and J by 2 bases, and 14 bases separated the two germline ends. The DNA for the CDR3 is TGCGCCAGCAGCTTGGTAATATTAGCTTTAAACACTGAAGCTTTCTTT. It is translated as CASSLVILALNTEAFF. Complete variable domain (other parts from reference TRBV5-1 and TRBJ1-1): KAGVTQTPRYLIKTRGQQVTLSCSPISGHRSVSWYQQTPGQGLQFLFEYFSETQRNKGNFPGRFSGRQFSNSRSEMNVSTLELGDSALYLCASSLVILALNTEAFFGQGTRLTVV.

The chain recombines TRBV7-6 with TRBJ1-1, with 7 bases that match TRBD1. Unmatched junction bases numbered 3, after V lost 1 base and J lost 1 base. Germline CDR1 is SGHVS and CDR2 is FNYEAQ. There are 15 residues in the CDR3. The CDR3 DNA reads TGTGCCAGCAGCTTAGGGGACAGATCGAACACTGAAGCTTTCTTT. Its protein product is CASSLGDRSNTEAFF.

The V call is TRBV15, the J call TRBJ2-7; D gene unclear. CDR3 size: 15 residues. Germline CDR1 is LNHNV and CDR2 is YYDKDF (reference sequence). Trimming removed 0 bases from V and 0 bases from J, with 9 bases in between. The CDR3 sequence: CATSREVTDSYEQYF. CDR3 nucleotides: TGTGCCACCAGCAGAGAGGTTACAGACTCCTACGAGCAGTACTTC. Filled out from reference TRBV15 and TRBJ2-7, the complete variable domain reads DAMVIQNPRYQVTQFGKPVTLSCSQTLNHNVMYWYQQKSSQAPKLLFHYYDKDFNNEADTPDNFQSRRPNTSFCFLDIRSPGLGDTAMYLCATSREVTDSYEQYFGPGTRLTVT.